Each of the 28 T cell receptor beta chains below was sequenced from the same sample in a study of shared clonotypes between healthy human individuals. This table comes from immunoSEQ multiplex PCR, and its TCRdb copy is limited to in-frame clones, with some not included. The sample holds 2,500,000 or so clones, 93% seen once. The specimen sequenced was naive CD4+ T cells from PBMCs. Regarding subset: CD45RA+ positively selected. The receptors derive from a man younger than 35 in good health. Some clones in this sample may be carry-over from other donors' samples.

This chain connects TRBV7-9 to TRBJ2-1, with D possibly being TRBD1 (6 bases). The CDR3 is 15 amino acids. Per germline, CDR1 SEHNR and CDR2 FQNEAQ (reference sequence). V shed 5 bases and J shed 4 bases, with 15 bases lying between them. Written as DNA, the CDR3 is TGTGCCAGCAGCGGACAGCGGATAGTTTACAATGAGCAGTTCTTC. Its protein product is CASSGQRIVYNEQFF.

Notes on this clone: Within the sample, other DNA sequences also encode this same CDR3. This chain links TRBV2 with TRBJ1-1; D ambiguous. Germline CDR1 SNHLY, CDR2 FYNNEI. Trimming cost V 5 bases and J 1 base, with 2 bases left between them. This CDR3 spans 11 amino acids. CDR3 residues: CASSQNTEAFF. The CDR3 DNA is TGTGCCAGCAGTCAGAACACTGAAGCTTTCTTT.

This chain connects TRBV5-1 to TRBJ2-1; D perhaps matches TRBD2 (5 bases). Germline V CDR1 and CDR2: SGHRS, YFSETQ. The CDR3 is 16 residues long. V lost 4 bases, J lost 7 bases, and 21 bases lay in between. The CDR3 coding sequence is TGCGCCAGCAGCCTATCGGACTTACAAATTATGAATGAGCAGTTCTTC. It is translated as CASSLSDLQIMNEQFF.

This clone was counted a few times. The chain carries TRBV6-1 and TRBJ2-2; 10 bases agree with TRBD1. CDR3 length: 15 residues. V trimming: 4 bases; J trimming: 7 bases; junction bases outside the gene matches: 6. Germline-derived CDR1 and CDR2 are MNHNS and SASEGT. The CDR3 region has the DNA TGTGCCAGCAGTGTCCGGGACAGGGGAAGCGGGGAGCTGTTTTTT. Its translation: CASSVRDRGSGELFF.

The chain links TRBV11-3 to TRBJ2-7; D may be TRBD2 (6 bases). Between the trimmed V and J ends, which lost 5 bases and 2 bases, there was a span of 13 bases. Germline-derived CDR1 and CDR2 are SGHNT and YENEEA. The CDR3 spans 14 residues. CDR3 nucleotide sequence: TGTGCCAGCAGCCCAGGAGGGACGACCTACGAGCAGTACTTC. This translates into CASSPGGTTYEQYF.

The rearrangement uses TRBV11-3 and TRBJ2-1; weak D call: TRBD2 (5 bases). There are 15 residues in the CDR3. Germline V gene sequence: CDR1 SGHNT, CDR2 YENEEA. The germline V and J ends were trimmed by 5 bases and 7 bases, with 18 bases remaining between them. CDR3 DNA: TGTGCCAGCAGCCCGAGCGGCATCTCGGGGAATGAGCAGTTCTTC. Its translation: CASSPSGISGNEQFF.

The chain has TRBV5-6 and TRBJ2-1; TRBD2 matches at 12 bases. J was trimmed by 9 bases and V by 1 base; bases with no gene match: 2. The germline V gene has CDR1 SGHDT and CDR2 YYEEEE. The CDR3 is 14 amino acids. The CDR3 region is CASSLTSGRREQFF. The DNA of the CDR3 is TGTGCCAGCAGCTTGACTAGCGGGAGGCGTGAGCAGTTCTTC.

On this clone: Other DNA sequences in the same sample also yield this CDR3. This chain connects TRBV29-1 to TRBJ1-2; D gene unclear. Germline lookup yields CDR1 SQVTM and CDR2 ANQGSEA. V gave up 3 bases and J gave up 0 bases, with 8 bases separating them. CDR3 size: 13 residues. In DNA, the CDR3 is TGCAGCGTTGAGGACCGCCCTAACTATGGCTACACCTTC. Amino acids: CSVEDRPNYGYTF.

This chain links TRBV18 with TRBJ1-4; D ambiguous. Between the trimmed V and J ends, which lost 3 bases and 5 bases, there was a span of 7 bases. Germline-derived CDR1 and CDR2 are KGHSH and LQKENI. CDR3 length equals 13 residues. CDR3 bases: TGTGCCAGCTCACCGGGTTACAATGAAAAACTGTTTTTT. Its translation is CASSPGYNEKLFF.

V is TRBV19 and J is TRBJ1-5, with D possibly matching TRBD1 (6 bases). Per germline, CDR1 LNHDA and CDR2 SQIVND (reference sequence). The CDR3 spans 16 residues. V shed 6 bases and J shed 4 bases, with 19 bases lying between them. This CDR3 is CASRTTTGHRNQPQHF. CDR3 nucleotide sequence: TGTGCCAGTAGGACTACTACGGGACACAGGAATCAGCCCCAGCATTTT. Together with reference TRBV19 and TRBJ1-5, the CDR3 gives the full variable domain: DGGITQSPKYLFRKEGQNVTLSCEQNLNHDAMYWYRQDPGQGLRLIYYSQIVNDFQKGDIAEGYSVSREKKESFPLTVTSAQKNPTAFYLCASRTTTGHRNQPQHFGDGTRLSIL.

This chain joins TRBV28 and TRBJ2-7; TRBD1 might be the D (6 bases). The CDR3 contains 16 residues. V shed 6 bases and J shed 9 bases, with 27 bases lying between them. Germline V lookup: CDR1 MDHEN, CDR2 SYDVKM. The CDR3: CASSPLWGTRSFGQYF. The CDR3 DNA reads TGTGCCAGCAGCCCCCTCTGGGGGACACGGAGTTTCGGGCAGTACTTC.

This clone appeared a single time. CDR3 coding DNA: TGTGCCAGCAGCGTAGTAGCGGGGCCTCAAGAGACCCAGTACTTC. Its translation: CASSVVAGPQETQYF. The chain links TRBV9 to TRBJ2-5; TRBD2 matches 8 bases. Trimming cost V 0 bases and J 2 bases; bases outside gene matches: 3. Per the germline V gene, CDR1 is SGDLS and CDR2 is YYNGEE. The length of the CDR3 is 15 residues.

This clone was observed a few times. The chain joins TRBV27 to TRBJ1-1; 7 nucleotides match TRBD1. CDR1 is MNHEY and CDR2 is SMNVEV in the germline V gene (reference sequence). This CDR3 spans 12 amino acids. V lost 5 bases and J lost 7; bases outside the gene matches: 4. CDR3 sequence: CASSLWTGEAFF. In DNA, the CDR3 is TGTGCCAGCAGTCTGTGGACAGGTGAAGCTTTCTTT.

The V gene is TRBV9, the J gene TRBJ2-3; the match to TRBD2 covers 11 bases. This CDR3 has 14 residues. Unmatched junction bases numbered 3, after V lost 3 bases and J lost 6 bases. Germline assignment: CDR1 SGDLS and CDR2 YYNGEE. The CDR3: CASSGGLADDTQYF. The CDR3 DNA follows: TGTGCCAGCAGCGGGGGACTAGCGGACGATACGCAGTATTTT.

The rearrangement uses TRBV28 and TRBJ1-1; D unclear. This CDR3 region has 14 residues. Germline loops: CDR1 MDHEN, CDR2 SYDVKM. V lost 3 bases to trimming and J lost 7 bases, with 15 bases between them. The CDR3: CASSFQGGRNEAFF. The CDR3 DNA reads as TGTGCCAGCAGTTTCCAAGGAGGACGGAATGAAGCTTTCTTT.

V gene TRBV29-1 combines with J gene TRBJ1-1; perhaps TRBD1 as D (6 bases). Germline V CDR1 and CDR2: SQVTM, ANQGSEA. There are 14 residues in the CDR3. The V end lost 2 bases, the J end lost 6 bases, and 16 bases lay between the germline ends. The DNA of the CDR3 is TGCAGCGTTGAACAAAGACAGGTACTCGCTGAAGCTTTCTTT. Amino acids: CSVEQRQVLAEAFF.

The J gene is TRBJ2-4, the V gene TRBV5-1; TRBD2 agrees at 9 bases. This CDR3 has 15 residues. V shed 2 bases, J shed 7 bases, and the junction held 7 bases outside the gene matches. Germline V gene sequence: CDR1 SGHRS, CDR2 YFSETQ. CDR3 bases: TGCGCCAGCAGCTTAAGCGTAGCGGGAGCCAACATTCAGTACTTC. Amino acids: CASSLSVAGANIQYF.

CDR3 in DNA: TGTGCCAGCTCACCCGGACAGGGGGTTGGCTACACCTTC. Residues: CASSPGQGVGYTF. The chain carries TRBV18 and TRBJ1-2; 10 bases match TRBD1. V dropped 3 bases and J dropped 7; count of bases not matched to a gene: 2. The CDR3 length is 13 residues. Germline V gene data show CDR1 as KGHSH and CDR2 as LQKENI.

This chain connects TRBV5-4 to TRBJ2-3; D possibly matches TRBD1 or TRBD2 (5 bases each). Per germline, CDR1 SGHNT and CDR2 YYREEE (reference sequence). The CDR3 loop spans 14 amino acids. V gave up 3 bases and J gave up 3 bases, with 11 bases separating them. The CDR3 sequence is CASSYRDETDTQYF. DNA for the CDR3: TGTGCCAGCAGCTATAGGGACGAGACAGATACGCAGTATTTT.

The table lists this clone with a few counts. This chain uses TRBV5-1 with TRBJ1-5; TRBD1 might be the D (6 bases). V lost 7 bases, J lost 5 bases, and 13 bases lay in between. Germline V lookup: CDR1 SGHRS, CDR2 YFSETQ. The CDR3 contains 13 residues. CDR3 DNA: TGCGCCAGCTCCGGGACACCAGATCAGCCCCAGCATTTT. Its protein is CASSGTPDQPQHF.

J is TRBJ1-1 and V is TRBV19, with D unresolved. The germline V gene has CDR1 LNHDA and CDR2 SQIVND (reference sequence). The CDR3 length is 18 residues. V lost 5 bases, J lost 1 base, and 23 bases lay in between. The CDR3 loop reads CASSLVVGRFLGNTEAFF. The CDR3 nucleotides are TGTGCCAGTAGTCTGGTGGTGGGAAGGTTCCTGGGGAACACTGAAGCTTTCTTT.

The rearrangement joins TRBV9 to TRBJ1-5; the D is unclear. CDR3 size: 12 residues. V lost 0 bases to trimming and J lost 5 bases, with 3 bases between them. Germline CDR1 and CDR2: SGDLS and YYNGEE. This CDR3 is CASSVGDQPQHF. In DNA, the CDR3 is TGTGCCAGCAGCGTAGGAGATCAGCCCCAGCATTTT.

The rearrangement joins TRBV28 to TRBJ2-3; 7 nucleotides align to TRBD2. V lost 4 bases and J lost 2; bases outside the gene matches: 9. CDR3 length equals 16 residues. The germline V gene has CDR1 MDHEN and CDR2 SYDVKM. The CDR3 DNA follows: TGTGCCAGCAGTTCTCAAGCGGGAAGTAACACAGATACGCAGTATTTT. This sequence encodes CASSSQAGSNTDTQYF.

The chain recombines TRBV25-1 with TRBJ2-4; D gene uncertain. From germline, CDR1 is MGHDK and CDR2 SYGVNS. V was clipped by 2 bases and J by 11 bases, with 10 bases between them. This CDR3 has 12 residues. The CDR3 loop is CASSEGWVVQYF. The CDR3 nucleotides read TGTGCCAGCAGTGAAGGGTGGGTCGTTCAGTACTTC.

This chain uses TRBV28 with TRBJ2-5, with D perhaps matching TRBD2 (5 bases). The V gene lost 10 bases and the J gene lost 1 base, with 16 bases spanning the gap. CDR1 is MDHEN and CDR2 is SYDVKM in the germline V gene. The CDR3 covers 14 residues. CDR3 in amino acids: CATKRAGSQETQYF. The DNA of the CDR3 is TGTGCCACCAAGAGGGCCGGCAGCCAAGAGACCCAGTACTTC.

The chain is built from TRBV29-1 and TRBJ1-1, with a weak D call TRBD1 (6 bases). CDR3 length equals 14 residues. V was shortened by 2 bases and J by 4 bases, with 14 bases between the two germline ends. Germline CDR1 reads SQVTM; CDR2 reads ANQGSEA. The CDR3 nucleotides are TGCAGCGTTGAAAGGATATCGGGGGCCACTGAAGCTTTCTTT. Protein: CSVERISGATEAFF.

The V call is TRBV7-2, the J call TRBJ1-2; 12 bases line up with TRBD1. The CDR3 totals 15 residues. Germline V gene data show CDR1 as SGHTA and CDR2 as FQGNSA. V lost 5 bases, J lost 7 bases, and 8 bases stayed unmatched. The CDR3 sequence: CASSPRDRGRGGYTF. DNA for the CDR3: TGTGCCAGCAGCCCCAGGGACAGGGGGCGGGGTGGCTACACCTTC.

The table lists this clone with a count of one. The chain combines TRBV28 with TRBJ1-1; D might be TRBD1 (5 bases). Germline V gene lookup returns CDR1 MDHEN and CDR2 SYDVKM. The V gene lost 1 base and the J gene lost 4 bases, with 13 bases spanning the gap. The CDR3 is 15 residues long. CDR3 sequence (DNA): TGTGCCAGCAGTTTATCAGGGCTCCAGGGCACTGAAGCTTTCTTT. It yields the protein CASSLSGLQGTEAFF.